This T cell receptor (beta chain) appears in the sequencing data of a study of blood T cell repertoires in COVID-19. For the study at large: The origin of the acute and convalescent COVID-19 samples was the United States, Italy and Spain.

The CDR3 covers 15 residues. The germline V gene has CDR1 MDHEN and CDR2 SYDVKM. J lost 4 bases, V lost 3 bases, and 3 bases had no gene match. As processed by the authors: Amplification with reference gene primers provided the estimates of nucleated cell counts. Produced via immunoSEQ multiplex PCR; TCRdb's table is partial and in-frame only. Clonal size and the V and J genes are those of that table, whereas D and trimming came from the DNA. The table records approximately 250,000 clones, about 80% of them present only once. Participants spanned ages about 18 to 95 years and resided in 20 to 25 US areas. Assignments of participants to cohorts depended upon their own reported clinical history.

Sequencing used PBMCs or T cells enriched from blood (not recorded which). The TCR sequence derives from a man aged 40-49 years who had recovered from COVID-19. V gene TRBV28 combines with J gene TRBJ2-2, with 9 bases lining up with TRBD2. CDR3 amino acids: CASSFGGGVTGELFF. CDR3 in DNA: TGTGCCAGCAGTTTTGGCGGGGGGGTCACCGGGGAGCTGTTTTTT.